Included here is one T cell receptor beta chain sequence, with context. Sequenced by immunoSEQ multiplex PCR; TCRdb stores in-frame clones only, minus some. The table records under 300,000 clones, 80% to 90% of them present only once. These data belong to a study of blood T cell repertoires in COVID-19. In germline, CDR1 is SQVTM, CDR2 ANQGSEA. The CDR3 runs 15 residues. Unmatched junction bases numbered 17, after V lost 7 bases and J lost 8 bases. The clonotype originates from a man in his fifties or sixties with acute or convalescent COVID-19. Sequences were obtained from peripheral blood. V is TRBV29-1 and J is TRBJ1-2, with 9 bases aligning to TRBD1. The CDR3 DNA follows: TGCAGCGCCCTCAACCTGGACAGGGGAGAGGGAGGCTACACCTTC. The encoded protein is CSALNLDRGEGGYTF.